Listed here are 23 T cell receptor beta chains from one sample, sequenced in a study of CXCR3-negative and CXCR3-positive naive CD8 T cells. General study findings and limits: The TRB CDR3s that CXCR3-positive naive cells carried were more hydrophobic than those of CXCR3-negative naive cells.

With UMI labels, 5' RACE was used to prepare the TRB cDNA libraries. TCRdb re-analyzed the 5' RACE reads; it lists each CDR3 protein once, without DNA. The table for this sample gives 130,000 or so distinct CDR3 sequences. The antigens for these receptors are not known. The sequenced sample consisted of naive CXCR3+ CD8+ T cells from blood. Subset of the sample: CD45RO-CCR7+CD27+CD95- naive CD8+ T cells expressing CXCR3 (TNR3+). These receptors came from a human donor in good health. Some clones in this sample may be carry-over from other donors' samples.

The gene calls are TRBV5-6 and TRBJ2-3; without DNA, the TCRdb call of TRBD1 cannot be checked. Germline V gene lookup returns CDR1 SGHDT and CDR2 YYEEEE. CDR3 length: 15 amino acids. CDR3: CASSVRGGSTDTQYF.

The CDR3 region is CASSLGLYNEQFF. The chain couples TRBV7-2 to TRBJ2-1. Germline V gene data show CDR1 as SGHTA and CDR2 as FQGNSA. The CDR3 loop spans 13 amino acids.

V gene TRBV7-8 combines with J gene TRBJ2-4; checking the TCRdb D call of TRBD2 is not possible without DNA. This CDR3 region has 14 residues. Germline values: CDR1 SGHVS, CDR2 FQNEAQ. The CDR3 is CASSLTSGKGIQYF.

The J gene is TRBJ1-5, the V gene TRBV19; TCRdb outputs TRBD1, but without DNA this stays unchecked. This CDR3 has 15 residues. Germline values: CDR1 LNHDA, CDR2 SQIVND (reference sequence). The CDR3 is CASSGGTAINQPQHF.

The CDR3 is CASSLVGVQETQYF. This chain connects TRBV7-9 to TRBJ2-5. Germline lookup yields CDR1 SEHNR and CDR2 FQNEAQ (reference sequence). The CDR3 runs 14 residues.

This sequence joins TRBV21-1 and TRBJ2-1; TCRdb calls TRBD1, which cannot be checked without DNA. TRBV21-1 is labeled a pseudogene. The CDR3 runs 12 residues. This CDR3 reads CASSKPPDEQFF.

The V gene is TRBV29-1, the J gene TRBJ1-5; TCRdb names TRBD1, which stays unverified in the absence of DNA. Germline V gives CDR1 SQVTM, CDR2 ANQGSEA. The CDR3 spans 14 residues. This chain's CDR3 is CSVTTGGGYQPQHF.

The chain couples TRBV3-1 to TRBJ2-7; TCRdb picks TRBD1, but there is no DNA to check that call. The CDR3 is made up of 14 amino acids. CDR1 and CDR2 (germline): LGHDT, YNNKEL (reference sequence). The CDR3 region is CASSQKRGGYEQYF.

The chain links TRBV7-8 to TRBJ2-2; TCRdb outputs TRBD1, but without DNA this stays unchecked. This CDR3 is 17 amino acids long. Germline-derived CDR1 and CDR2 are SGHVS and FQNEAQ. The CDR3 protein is CVSRDLGQGSVTGELFF.

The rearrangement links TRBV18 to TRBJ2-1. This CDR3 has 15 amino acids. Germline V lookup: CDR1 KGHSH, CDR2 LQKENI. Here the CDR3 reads CASSPSAATYNEQFF. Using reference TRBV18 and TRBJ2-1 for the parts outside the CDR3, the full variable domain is NAGVMQNPRHLVRRRGQEARLRCSPMKGHSHVYWYRQLPEEGLKFMVYLQKENIIDESGMPKERFSAEFPKEGPSILRIQQVVRGDSAAYFCASSPSAATYNEQFFGPGTRLTVL.

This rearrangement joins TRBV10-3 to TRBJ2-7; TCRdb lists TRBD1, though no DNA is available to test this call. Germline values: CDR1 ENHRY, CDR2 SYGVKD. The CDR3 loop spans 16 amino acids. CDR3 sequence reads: CAISESEGGGSYEQYF.

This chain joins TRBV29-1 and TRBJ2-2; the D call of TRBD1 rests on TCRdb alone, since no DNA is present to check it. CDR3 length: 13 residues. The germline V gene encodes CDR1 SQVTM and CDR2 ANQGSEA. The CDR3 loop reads CSVGQPNTGELFF.

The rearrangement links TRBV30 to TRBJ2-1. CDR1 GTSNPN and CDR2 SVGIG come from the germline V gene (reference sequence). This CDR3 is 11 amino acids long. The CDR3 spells CAWSLAREQFF. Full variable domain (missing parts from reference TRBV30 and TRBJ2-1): SQTIHQWPATLVQPVGSPLSLECTVEGTSNPNLYWYRQAAGRGLQLLFYSVGIGQISSEVPQNLSASRPQDRQFILSSKKLLLSDSGFYLCAWSLAREQFFGPGTRLTVL.

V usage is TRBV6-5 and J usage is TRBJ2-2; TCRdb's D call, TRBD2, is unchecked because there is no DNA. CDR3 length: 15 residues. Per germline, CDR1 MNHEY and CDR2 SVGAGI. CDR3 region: CASSPTSLGTGELFF.

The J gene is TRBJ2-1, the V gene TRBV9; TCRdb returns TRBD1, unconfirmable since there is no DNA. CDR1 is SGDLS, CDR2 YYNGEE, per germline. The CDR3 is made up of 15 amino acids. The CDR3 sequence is CASSGDTGQYNEQFF. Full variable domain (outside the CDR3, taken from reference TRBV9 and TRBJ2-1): DSGVTQTPKHLITATGQRVTLRCSPRSGDLSVYWYQQSLDQGLQFLIQYYNGEERAKGNILERFSAQQFPDLHSELNLSSLELGDSALYFCASSGDTGQYNEQFFGPGTRLTVL.

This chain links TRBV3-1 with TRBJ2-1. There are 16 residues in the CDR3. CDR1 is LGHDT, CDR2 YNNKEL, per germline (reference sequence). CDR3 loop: CASSQDRGYSYNEQFF.

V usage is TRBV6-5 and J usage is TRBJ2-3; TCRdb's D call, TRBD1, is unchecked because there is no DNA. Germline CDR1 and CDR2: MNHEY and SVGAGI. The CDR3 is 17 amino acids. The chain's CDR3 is CASSYGPTGAFTDTQYF.

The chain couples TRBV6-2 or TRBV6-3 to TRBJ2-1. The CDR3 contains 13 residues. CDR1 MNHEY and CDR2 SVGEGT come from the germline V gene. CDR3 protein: CASSYLNYNEQFF.

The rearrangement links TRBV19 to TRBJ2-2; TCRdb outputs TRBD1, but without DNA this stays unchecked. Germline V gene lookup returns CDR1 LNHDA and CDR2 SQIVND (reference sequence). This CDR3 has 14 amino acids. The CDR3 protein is CASSRRSGDGELFF.

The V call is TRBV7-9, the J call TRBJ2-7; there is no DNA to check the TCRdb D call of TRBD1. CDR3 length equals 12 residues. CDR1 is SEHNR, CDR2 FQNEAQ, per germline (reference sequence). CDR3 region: CASSSGKNEQYF.

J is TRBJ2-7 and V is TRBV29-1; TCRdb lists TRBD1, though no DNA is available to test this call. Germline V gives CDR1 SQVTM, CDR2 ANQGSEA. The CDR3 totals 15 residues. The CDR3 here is CSVEDSETGVDEQYF.

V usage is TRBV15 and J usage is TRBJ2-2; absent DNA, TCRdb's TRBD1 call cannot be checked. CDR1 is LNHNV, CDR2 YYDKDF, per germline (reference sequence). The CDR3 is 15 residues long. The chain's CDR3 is CATSRRQGGTGELFF.

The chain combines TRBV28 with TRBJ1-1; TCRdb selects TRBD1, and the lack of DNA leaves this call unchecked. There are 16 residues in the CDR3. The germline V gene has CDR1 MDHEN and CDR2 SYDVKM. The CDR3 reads CASSLLAGGIGTEAFF.